This TCR beta chain comes out of a study of OX40 agonist ivuxolimab in advanced cancers. Study in general: Ivuxolimab was administered intravenously to patients at 0.01 to 10 mg/kg every 2 weeks. The dose-escalation group included hepatocellular carcinoma, melanoma, renal cell carcinoma and head and neck cancer.

On this clone itself: Its specificity is not known.

From germline, CDR1 is MNHEY and CDR2 SMNVEV (reference sequence). The CDR3 spans 14 residues. V was cut by 5 bases and J by 0 bases, with 10 bases left in between. Data came from immunoSEQ multiplex PCR; TCRdb stores just in-frame clones and leaves some out. Counted here are roughly 34,000 clones, roughly nine tenths occurring once; the ten biggest clones make up around 33%. Whole-study findings and limits: Nonresponders included some who also had low normalized T-cell clonal expansion.

Patients with autoimmune history or systemic immunosuppression were excluded. The chain joins TRBV27 to TRBJ2-5, with D perhaps matching TRBD2 (5 bases). The clonotype originates from an adult with an advanced solid tumor such as melanoma, head and neck, liver or kidney cancer. The specimen was CD4+ or CD8+ T cells sorted from blood, collected in a trial of the OX40 agonist ivuxolimab. CDR3 region: CASSNGLHQETQYF. CDR3 DNA: TGTGCCAGCAGTAACGGACTCCACCAAGAGACCCAGTACTTC.